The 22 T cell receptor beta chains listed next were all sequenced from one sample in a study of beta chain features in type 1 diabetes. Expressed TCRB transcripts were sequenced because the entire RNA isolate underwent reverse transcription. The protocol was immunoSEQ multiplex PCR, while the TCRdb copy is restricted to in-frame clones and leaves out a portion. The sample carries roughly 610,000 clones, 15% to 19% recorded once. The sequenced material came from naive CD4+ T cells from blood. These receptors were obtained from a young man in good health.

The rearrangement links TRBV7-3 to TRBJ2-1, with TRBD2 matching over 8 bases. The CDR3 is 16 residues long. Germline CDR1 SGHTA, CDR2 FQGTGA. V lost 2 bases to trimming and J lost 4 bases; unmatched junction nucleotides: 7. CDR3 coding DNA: TGTGCCAGCAGCTTAGTCGGGACTAGGGGGTACAATGAGCAGTTCTTC. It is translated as CASSLVGTRGYNEQFF. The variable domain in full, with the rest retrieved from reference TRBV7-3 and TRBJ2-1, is GAGVSQTPSNKVTEKGKYVELRCDPISGHTALYWYRQSLGQGPEFLIYFQGTGAADDSGLPNDRFFAVRPEGSVSTLKIQRTERGDSAVYLCASSLVGTRGYNEQFFGPGTRLTVL.

The CDR3: CASSSVSGTLLGELFF. CDR3 DNA sequence: TGTGCCAGCAGCTCAGTATCGGGGACACTACTAGGGGAGCTGTTTTTT. The rearrangement joins TRBV5-4 to TRBJ2-2; D may be TRBD1 (6 bases). V lost 3 bases, J lost 8 bases, and 20 bases lay in between. This CDR3 is 16 amino acids long. Germline V gene sequence: CDR1 SGHNT, CDR2 YYREEE (reference sequence).

CDR3 nucleotides: TGTGCCAGTAGTGACAGGGACAGACAAGAGACCCAGTACTTC. Translated, it gives CASSDRDRQETQYF. The chain uses TRBV19 and TRBJ2-5; TRBD1 agrees at 7 bases. The CDR3 consists of 14 residues. V lost 5 bases and J lost 2; bases outside the gene matches: 5. CDR1 is LNHDA and CDR2 is SQIVND in the germline V gene (reference sequence).

The CDR3 nucleotides are TGCGCCAGCAGCCAAGAAGGTGCTAACTATGGCTACACCTTC. Amino acids: CASSQEGANYGYTF. The genes are TRBV4-1 and TRBJ1-2; D ambiguous. Germline V CDR1 and CDR2: MGHRA, YSYEKL. CDR3 length equals 14 residues. V shed 0 bases and J shed 0 bases, with 5 bases lying between them.

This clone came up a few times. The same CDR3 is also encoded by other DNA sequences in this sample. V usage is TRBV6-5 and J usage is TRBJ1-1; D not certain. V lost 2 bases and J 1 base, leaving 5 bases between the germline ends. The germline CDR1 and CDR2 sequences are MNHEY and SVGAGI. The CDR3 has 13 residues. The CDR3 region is CASSYRGNTEAFF. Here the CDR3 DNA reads TGTGCCAGCAGTTACCGAGGGAACACTGAAGCTTTCTTT.

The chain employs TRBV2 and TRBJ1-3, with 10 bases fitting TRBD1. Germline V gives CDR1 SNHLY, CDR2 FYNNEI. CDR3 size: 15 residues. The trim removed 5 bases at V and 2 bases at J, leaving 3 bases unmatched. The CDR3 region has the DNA TGTGCCAGCAGTCGTGACAGGGGGCCTGGAAACACCATATATTTT. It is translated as CASSRDRGPGNTIYF.

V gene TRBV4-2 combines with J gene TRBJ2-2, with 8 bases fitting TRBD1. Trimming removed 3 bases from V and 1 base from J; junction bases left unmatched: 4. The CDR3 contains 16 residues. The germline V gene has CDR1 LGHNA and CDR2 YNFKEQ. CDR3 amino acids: CASSQGGQENTGELFF. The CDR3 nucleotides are TGTGCCAGCAGCCAGGGGGGACAGGAGAACACCGGGGAGCTGTTTTTT.

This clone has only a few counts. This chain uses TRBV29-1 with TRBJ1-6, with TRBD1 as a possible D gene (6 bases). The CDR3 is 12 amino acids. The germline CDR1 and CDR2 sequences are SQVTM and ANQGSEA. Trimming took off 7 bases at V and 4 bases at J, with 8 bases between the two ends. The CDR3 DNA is TGCAGCGCTGGGACATATAATTCACCCCTCCACTTT. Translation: CSAGTYNSPLHF.

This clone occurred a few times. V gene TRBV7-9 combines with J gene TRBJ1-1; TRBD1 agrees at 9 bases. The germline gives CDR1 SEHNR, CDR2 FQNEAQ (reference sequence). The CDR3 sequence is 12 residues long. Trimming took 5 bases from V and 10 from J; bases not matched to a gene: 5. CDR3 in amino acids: CASSPGQGSAFF. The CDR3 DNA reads TGTGCCAGCAGCCCGGGACAGGGATCAGCTTTCTTT.

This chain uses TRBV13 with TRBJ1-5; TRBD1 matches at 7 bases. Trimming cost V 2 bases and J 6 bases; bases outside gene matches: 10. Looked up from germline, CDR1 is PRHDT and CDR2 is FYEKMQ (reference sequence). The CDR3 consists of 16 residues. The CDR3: CASSLTTGESRQPQHF. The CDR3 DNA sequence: TGTGCCAGCAGCTTAACTACAGGGGAATCGCGTCAGCCCCAGCATTTT. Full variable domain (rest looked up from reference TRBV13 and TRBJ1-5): AAGVIQSPRHLIKEKRETATLKCYPIPRHDTVYWYQQGPGQDPQFLISFYEKMQSDKGSIPDRFSAQQFSDYHSELNMSSLELGDSALYFCASSLTTGESRQPQHFGDGTRLSIL.

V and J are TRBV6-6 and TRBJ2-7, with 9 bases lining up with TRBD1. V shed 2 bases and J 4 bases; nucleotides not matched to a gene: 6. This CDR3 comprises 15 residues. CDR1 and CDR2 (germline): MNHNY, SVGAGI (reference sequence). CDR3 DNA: TGTGCCAGCAGTTACCGCTACAGGGGGCCGTACGAGCAGTACTTC. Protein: CASSYRYRGPYEQYF.

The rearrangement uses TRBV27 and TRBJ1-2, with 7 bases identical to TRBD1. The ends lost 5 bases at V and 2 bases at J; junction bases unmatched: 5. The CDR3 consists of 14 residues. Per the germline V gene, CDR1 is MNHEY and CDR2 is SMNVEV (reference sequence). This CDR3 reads CASSTLQGNYGYTF. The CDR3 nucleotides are TGTGCCAGCAGTACCTTACAGGGGAACTATGGCTACACCTTC.

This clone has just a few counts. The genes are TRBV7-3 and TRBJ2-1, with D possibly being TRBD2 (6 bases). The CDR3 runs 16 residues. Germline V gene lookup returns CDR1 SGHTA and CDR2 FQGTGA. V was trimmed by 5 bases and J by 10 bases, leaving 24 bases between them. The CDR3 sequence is CASSPTRDSRASEQFF. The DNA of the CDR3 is TGTGCCAGCAGCCCAACACGGGACTCCCGGGCGTCGGAGCAGTTCTTC.

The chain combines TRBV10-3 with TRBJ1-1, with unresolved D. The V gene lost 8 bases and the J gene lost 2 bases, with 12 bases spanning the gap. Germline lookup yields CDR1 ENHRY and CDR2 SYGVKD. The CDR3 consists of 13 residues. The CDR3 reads CAIGTDYNTEAFF. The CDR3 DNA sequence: TGTGCCATCGGTACGGACTACAACACTGAAGCTTTCTTT.

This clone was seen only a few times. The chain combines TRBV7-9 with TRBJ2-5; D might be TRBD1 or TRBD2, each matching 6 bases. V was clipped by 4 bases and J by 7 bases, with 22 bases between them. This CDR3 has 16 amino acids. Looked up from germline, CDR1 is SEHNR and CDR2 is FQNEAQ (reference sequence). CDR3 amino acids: CASSSSGGTPARTQYF. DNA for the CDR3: TGTGCCAGCAGCTCCAGTGGAGGGACACCTGCTCGGACCCAGTACTTC.

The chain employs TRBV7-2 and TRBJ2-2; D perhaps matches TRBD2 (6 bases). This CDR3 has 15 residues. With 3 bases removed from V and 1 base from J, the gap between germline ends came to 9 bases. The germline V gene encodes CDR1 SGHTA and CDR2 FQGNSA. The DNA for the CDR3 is TGTGCCAGCAGCTTCCGGGGGAGGAACACCGGGGAGCTGTTTTTT. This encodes CASSFRGRNTGELFF. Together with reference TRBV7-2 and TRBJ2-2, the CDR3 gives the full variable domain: GAGVSQSPSNKVTEKGKDVELRCDPISGHTALYWYRQSLGQGLEFLIYFQGNSAPDKSGLPSDRFSAERTGGSVSTLTIQRTQQEDSAVYLCASSFRGRNTGELFFGEGSRLTVL.

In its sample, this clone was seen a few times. The CDR3 coding sequence is TGTGCCAGCAGCTCCCTGGCGGGAGGGCCACGAGAGACCCAGTACTTC. Translating it yields CASSSLAGGPRETQYF. The rearrangement links TRBV7-9 to TRBJ2-5; TRBD2 agrees at 9 bases. The V and J ends lost 4 bases and 4 bases, in that order; junction bases with no gene match: 10. CDR3 length equals 16 residues. Germline lookup yields CDR1 SEHNR and CDR2 FQNEAQ (reference sequence).

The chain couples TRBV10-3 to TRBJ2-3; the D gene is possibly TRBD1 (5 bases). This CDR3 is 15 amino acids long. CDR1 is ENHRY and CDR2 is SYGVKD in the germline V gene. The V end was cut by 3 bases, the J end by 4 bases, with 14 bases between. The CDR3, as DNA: TGTGCCATCAGTGATAGTGCGAGACAGCCAGATACGCAGTATTTT. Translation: CAISDSARQPDTQYF.

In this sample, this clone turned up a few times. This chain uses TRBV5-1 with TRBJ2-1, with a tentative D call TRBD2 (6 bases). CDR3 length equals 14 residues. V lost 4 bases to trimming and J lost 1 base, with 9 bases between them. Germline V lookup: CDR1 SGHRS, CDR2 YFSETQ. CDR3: CASSTGTSYNEQFF. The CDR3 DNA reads TGCGCCAGCAGCACTGGGACTTCCTACAATGAGCAGTTCTTC.

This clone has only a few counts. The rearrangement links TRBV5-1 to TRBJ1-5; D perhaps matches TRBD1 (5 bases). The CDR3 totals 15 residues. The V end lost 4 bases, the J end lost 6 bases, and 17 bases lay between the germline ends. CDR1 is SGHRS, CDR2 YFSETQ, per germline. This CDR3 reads CASSRSGVSGQPQHF. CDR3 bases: TGCGCCAGCAGCCGATCGGGGGTATCGGGTCAGCCCCAGCATTTT. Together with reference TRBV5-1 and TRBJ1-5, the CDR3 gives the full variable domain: KAGVTQTPRYLIKTRGQQVTLSCSPISGHRSVSWYQQTPGQGLQFLFEYFSETQRNKGNFPGRFSGRQFSNSRSEMNVSTLELGDSALYLCASSRSGVSGQPQHFGDGTRLSIL.

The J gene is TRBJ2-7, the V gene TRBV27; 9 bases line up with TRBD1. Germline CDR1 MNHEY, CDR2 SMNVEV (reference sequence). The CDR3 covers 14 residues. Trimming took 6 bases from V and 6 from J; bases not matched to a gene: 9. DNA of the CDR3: TGTGCCAGCAGGTCCTGGGACAGGGATGGCGAGCAGTACTTC. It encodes CASRSWDRDGEQYF.

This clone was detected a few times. The CDR3 sequence is CASSLRQGQETQYF. The CDR3 bases are TGTGCCAGCAGCTTACGCCAGGGTCAAGAGACCCAGTACTTC. The chain employs TRBV7-3 and TRBJ2-5; tentative D call: TRBD1 (5 bases). V shed 2 bases and J shed 2 bases, with 9 bases lying between them. CDR3 length: 14 amino acids. From germline, CDR1 is SGHTA and CDR2 FQGTGA.